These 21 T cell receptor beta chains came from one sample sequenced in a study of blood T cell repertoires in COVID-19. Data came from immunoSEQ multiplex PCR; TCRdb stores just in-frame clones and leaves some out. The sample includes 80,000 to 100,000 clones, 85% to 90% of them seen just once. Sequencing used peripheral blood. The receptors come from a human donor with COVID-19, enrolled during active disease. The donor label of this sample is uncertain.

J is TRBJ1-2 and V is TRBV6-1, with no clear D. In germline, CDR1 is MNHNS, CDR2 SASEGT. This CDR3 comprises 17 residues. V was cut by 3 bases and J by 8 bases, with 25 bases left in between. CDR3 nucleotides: TGTGCCAGCAGTGACAGAGGTCGGGGTCCGTCGACGGAAGGCTACACCTTC. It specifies CASSDRGRGPSTEGYTF.

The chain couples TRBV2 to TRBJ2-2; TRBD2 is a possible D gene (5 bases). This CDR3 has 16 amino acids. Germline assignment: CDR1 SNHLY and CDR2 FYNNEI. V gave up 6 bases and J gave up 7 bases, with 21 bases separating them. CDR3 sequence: CASRAPPGNLGGELFF. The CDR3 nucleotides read TGTGCCAGCAGAGCGCCACCCGGGAACTTAGGCGGGGAGCTGTTTTTT.

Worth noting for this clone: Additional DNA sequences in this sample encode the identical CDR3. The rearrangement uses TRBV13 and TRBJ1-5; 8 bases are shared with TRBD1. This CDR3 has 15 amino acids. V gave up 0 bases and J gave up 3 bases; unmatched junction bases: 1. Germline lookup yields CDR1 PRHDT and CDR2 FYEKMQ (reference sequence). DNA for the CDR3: TGTGCCAGCAGCTTAGGCCAGGGGGCCAATCAGCCCCAGCATTTT. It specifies CASSLGQGANQPQHF.

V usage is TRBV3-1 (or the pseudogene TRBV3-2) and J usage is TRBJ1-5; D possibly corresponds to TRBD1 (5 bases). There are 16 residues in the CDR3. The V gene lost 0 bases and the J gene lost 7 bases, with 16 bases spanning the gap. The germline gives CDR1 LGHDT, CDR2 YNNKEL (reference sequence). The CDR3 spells CASSQDPGGVGQPQHF. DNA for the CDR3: TGTGCCAGCAGCCAAGATCCGGGAGGGGTAGGACAGCCCCAGCATTTT.

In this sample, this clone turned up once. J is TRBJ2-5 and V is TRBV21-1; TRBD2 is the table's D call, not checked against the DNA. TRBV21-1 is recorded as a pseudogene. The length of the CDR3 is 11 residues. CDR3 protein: CASSNCLTQYF. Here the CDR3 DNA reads TGTGCCAGCAGCAATTGTCTTACCCAGTACTTC.

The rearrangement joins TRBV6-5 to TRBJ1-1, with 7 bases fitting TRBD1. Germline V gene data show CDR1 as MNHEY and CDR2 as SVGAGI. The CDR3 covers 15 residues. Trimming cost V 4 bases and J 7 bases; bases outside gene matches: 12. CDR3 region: CASSSATGRVGEAFF. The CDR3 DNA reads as TGTGCCAGCAGTTCAGCGACAGGGCGGGTTGGTGAAGCTTTCTTT.

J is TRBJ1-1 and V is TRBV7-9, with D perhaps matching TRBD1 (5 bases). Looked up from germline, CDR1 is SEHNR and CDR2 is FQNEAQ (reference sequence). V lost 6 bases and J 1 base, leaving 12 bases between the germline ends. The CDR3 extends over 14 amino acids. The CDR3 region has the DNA TGTGCCAGCAGGCCGACAACAGGGAACACTGAAGCTTTCTTT. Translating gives CASRPTTGNTEAFF.

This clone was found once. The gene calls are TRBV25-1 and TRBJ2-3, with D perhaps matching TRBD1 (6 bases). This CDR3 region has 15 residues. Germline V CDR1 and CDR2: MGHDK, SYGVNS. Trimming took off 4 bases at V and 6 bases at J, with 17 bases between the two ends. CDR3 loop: CASSGFSGAVDTQYF. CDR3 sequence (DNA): TGTGCCAGCAGTGGATTCTCAGGGGCTGTGGATACGCAGTATTTT.

Here the CDR3 reads CASNSGEGAQYF. For the CDR3, the DNA is TGTGCCAGCAATTCAGGTGAAGGGGCCCAGTACTTC. This sequence joins TRBV5-6 and TRBJ2-5, with D perhaps TRBD1 (5 bases). CDR1 and CDR2 (germline): SGHDT, YYEEEE. The CDR3 consists of 12 residues. V lost 6 bases, J lost 9 bases, and 15 bases lay in between. Full variable domain (rest looked up from reference TRBV5-6 and TRBJ2-5): DAGVTQSPTHLIKTRGQQVTLRCSPKSGHDTVSWYQQALGQGPQFIFQYYEEEERQRGNFPDRFSGHQFPNYSSELNVNALLLGDSALYLCASNSGEGAQYFGPGTRLLVL.

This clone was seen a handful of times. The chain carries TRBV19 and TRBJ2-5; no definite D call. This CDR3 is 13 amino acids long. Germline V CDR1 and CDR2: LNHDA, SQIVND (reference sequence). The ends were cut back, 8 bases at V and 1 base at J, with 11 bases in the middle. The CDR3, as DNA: TGTGCCAGTGGCCAACAGATCCAAGAGACCCAGTACTTC. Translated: CASGQQIQETQYF.

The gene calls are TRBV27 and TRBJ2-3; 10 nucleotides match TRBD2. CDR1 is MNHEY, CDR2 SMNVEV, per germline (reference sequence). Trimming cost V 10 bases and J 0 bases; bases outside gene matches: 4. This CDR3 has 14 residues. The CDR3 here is CAIKTSGSTDTQYF. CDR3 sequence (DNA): TGTGCCATCAAGACTAGCGGGAGCACAGATACGCAGTATTTT.

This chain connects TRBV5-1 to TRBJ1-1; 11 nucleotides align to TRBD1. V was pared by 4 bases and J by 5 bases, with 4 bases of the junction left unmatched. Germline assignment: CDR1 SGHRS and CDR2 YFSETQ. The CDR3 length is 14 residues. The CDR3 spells CASSRDRGSTEAFF. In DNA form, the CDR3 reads TGCGCCAGCAGCCGGGACAGGGGGAGTACTGAAGCTTTCTTT.

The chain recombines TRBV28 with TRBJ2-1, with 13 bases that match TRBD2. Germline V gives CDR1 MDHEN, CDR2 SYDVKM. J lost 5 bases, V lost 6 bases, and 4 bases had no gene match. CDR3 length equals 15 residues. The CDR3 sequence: CASSSLAGGDNEQFF. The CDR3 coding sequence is TGTGCCAGCAGCTCACTAGCGGGAGGGGACAATGAGCAGTTCTTC. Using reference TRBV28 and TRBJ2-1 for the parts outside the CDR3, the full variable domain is DVKVTQSSRYLVKRTGEKVFLECVQDMDHENMFWYRQDPGLGLRLIYFSYDVKMKEKGDIPEGYSVSREKKERFSLILESASTNQTSMYLCASSSLAGGDNEQFFGPGTRLTVL.

CDR3 nucleotide sequence: TGCGCCAGCAGCTCCGGACAGGGAATCGGTTCACCCCTCCACTTT. It is translated as CASSSGQGIGSPLHF. V is TRBV5-1 and J is TRBJ1-6; TRBD1 matches at 8 bases. The trim removed 3 bases at V and 9 bases at J, leaving 8 bases unmatched. In germline, CDR1 is SGHRS, CDR2 YFSETQ. The CDR3 extends over 15 amino acids.

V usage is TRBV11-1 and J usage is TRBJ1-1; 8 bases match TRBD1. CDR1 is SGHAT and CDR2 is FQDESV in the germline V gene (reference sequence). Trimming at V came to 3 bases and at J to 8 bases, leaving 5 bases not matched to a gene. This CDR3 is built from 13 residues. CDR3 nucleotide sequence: TGTGCCAGCAGCTTCTTAGGACAGGGAGAAGCTTTCTTT. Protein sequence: CASSFLGQGEAFF.

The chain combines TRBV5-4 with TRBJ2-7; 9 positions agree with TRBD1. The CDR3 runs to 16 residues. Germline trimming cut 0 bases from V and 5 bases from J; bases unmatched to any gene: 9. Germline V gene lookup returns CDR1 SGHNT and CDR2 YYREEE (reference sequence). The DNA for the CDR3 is TGTGCCAGCAGCTTGGGAGTGGGGACAGGGTGGGACGAGCAGTACTTC. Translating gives CASSLGVGTGWDEQYF.

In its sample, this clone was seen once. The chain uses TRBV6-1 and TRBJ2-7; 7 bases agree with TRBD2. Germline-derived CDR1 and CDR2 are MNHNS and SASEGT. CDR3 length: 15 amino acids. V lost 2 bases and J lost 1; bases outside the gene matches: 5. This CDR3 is CASSELGEGSYEQYF. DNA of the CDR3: TGTGCCAGCAGTGAACTGGGGGAGGGGTCCTACGAGCAGTACTTC.

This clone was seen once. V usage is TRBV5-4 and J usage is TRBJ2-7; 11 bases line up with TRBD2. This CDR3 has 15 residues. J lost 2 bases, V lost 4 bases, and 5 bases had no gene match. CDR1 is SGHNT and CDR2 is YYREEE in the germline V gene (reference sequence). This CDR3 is CASSVGTSGTYEQYF. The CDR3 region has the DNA TGTGCCAGCAGCGTGGGGACTAGCGGAACCTACGAGCAGTACTTC. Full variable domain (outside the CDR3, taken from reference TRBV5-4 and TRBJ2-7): ETGVTQSPTHLIKTRGQQVTLRCSSQSGHNTVSWYQQALGQGPQFIFQYYREEENGRGNFPPRFSGLQFPNYSSELNVNALELDDSALYLCASSVGTSGTYEQYFGPGTRLTVT.

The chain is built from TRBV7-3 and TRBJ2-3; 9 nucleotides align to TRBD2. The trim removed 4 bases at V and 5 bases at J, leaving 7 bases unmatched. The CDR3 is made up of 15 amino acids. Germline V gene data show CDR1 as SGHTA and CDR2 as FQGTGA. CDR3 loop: CASSSLAGMGDTQYF. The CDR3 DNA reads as TGTGCCAGCAGCTCGCTAGCGGGAATGGGAGATACGCAGTATTTT.

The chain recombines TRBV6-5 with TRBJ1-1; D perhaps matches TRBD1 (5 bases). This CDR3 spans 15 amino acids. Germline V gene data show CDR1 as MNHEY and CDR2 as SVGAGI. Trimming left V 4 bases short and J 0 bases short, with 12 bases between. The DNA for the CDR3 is TGTGCCAGCAGTTTGTGGAACAGGCTGAACACTGAAGCTTTCTTT. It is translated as CASSLWNRLNTEAFF.

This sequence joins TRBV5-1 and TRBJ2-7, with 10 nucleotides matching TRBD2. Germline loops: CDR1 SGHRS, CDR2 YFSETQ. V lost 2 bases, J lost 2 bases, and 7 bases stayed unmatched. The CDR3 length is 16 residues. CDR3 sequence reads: CASSFQRGGNPYEQYF. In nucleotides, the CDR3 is TGCGCCAGCAGCTTCCAGCGGGGGGGTAACCCCTACGAGCAGTACTTC.